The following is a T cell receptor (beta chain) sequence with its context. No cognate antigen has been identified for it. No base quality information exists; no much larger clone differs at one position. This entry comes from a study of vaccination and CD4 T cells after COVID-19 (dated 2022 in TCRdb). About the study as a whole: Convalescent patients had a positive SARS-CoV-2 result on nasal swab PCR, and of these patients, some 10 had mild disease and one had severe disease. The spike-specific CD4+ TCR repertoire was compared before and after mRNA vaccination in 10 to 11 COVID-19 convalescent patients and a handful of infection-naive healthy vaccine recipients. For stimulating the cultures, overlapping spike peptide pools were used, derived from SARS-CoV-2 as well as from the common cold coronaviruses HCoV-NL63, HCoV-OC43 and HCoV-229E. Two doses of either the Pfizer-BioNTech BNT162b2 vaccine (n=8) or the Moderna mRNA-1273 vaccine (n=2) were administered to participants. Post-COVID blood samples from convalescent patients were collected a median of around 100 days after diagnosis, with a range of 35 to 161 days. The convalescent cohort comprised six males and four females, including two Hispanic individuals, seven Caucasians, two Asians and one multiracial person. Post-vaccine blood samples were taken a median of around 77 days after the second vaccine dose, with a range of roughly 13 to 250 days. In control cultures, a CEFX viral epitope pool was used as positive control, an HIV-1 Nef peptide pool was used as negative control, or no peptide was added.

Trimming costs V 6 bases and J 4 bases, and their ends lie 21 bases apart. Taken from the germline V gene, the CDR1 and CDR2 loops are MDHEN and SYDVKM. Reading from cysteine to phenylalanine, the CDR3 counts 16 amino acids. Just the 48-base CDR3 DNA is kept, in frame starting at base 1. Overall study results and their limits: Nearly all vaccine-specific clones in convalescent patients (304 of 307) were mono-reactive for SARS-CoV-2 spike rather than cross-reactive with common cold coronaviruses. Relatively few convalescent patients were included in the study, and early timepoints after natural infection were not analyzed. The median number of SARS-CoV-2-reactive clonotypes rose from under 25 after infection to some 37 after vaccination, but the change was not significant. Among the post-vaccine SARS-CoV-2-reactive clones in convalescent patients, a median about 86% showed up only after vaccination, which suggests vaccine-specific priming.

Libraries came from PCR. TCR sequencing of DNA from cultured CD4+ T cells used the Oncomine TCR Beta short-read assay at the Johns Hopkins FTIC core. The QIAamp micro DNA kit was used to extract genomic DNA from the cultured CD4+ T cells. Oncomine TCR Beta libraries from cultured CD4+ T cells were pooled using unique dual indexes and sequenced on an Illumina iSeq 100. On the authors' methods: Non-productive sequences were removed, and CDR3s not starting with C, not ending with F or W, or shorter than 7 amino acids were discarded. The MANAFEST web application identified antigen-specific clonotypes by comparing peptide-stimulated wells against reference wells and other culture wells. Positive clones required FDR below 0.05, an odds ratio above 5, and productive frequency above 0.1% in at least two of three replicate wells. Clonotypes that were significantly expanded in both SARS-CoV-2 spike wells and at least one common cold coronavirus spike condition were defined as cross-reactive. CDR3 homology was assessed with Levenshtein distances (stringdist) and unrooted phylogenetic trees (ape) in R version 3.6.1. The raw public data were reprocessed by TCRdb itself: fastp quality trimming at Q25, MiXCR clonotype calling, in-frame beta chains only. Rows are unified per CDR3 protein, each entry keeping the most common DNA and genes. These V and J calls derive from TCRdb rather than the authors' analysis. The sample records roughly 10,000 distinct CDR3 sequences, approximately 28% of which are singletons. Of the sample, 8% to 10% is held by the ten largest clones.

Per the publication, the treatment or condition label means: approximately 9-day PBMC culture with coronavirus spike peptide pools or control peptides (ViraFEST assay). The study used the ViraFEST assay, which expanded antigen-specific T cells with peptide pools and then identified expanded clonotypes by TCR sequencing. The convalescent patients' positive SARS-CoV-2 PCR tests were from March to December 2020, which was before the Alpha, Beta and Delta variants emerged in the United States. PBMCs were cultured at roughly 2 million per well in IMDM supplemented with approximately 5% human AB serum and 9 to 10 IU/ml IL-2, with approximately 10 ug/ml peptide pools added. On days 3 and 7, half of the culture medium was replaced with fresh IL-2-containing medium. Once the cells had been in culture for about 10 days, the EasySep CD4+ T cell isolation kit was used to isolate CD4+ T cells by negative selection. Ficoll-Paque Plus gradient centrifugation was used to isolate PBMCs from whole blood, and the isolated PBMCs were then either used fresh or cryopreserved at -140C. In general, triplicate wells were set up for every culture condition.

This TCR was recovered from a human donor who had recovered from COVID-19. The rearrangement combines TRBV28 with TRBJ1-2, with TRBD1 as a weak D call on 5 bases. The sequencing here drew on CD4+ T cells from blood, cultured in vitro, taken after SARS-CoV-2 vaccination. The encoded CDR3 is CASSIVGTDPTYGYTF. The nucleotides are TGTGCCAGCAGCATCGTCGGGACCGATCCTACCTATGGCTACACCTTC.